This is a list of T cell receptor beta chains from one sample in a study of siplizumab effects on memory and regulatory T cells. Measured with immunoSEQ multiplex PCR; TCRdb has only the in-frame clones, and not every one. This sample has 50,000 or so clones, with about 97% found just once. Sequenced: naive CD4+ T cells sorted from blood. The receptor source for this set is a human donor in good health. Each CDR3 is given with its conserved first and last residue. The D gene is left open where the match is weak. The listing skips clone size in some rows; elsewhere it reads once, few, many or a size class.

d_gene	v_gene	abundance	j_gene	CDR3aa	CDR3nt
-	TRBV19	-	TRBJ1-2	CASSIDPRGYGYTF	TGTGCCAGTAGTATAGATCCCCGGGGTTATGGCTACACCTTC
TRBD1	TRBV11-2	-	TRBJ1-6	CASRAPRDRNSPLHF	TGTGCCAGCAGAGCACCCCGGGACAGAAATTCACCCCTCCACTTT
-	TRBV28	-	TRBJ1-1	CASSSRVNTEAFF	TGTGCCAGCAGTTCGCGAGTGAACACTGAAGCTTTCTTT
TRBD1	TRBV28	-	TRBJ1-2	CASSPRTGVNYGYTF	TGTGCCAGCAGTCCGCGGACAGGGGTAAACTATGGCTACACCTTC
TRBD1	TRBV5-6	-	TRBJ1-2	CASSFPGQGVSGYTF	TGTGCCAGCAGCTTTCCGGGACAGGGGGTCTCTGGCTACACCTTC
-	TRBV5-1	-	TRBJ2-1	CASSLVPAGSSYNEQFF	TGCGCCAGCAGCTTGGTCCCAGCTGGGAGCTCCTACAATGAGCAGTTCTTC
TRBD2	TRBV5-1	-	TRBJ2-1	CASRLTSGRASGEQFF	TGCGCCAGCAGACTTACTAGCGGGAGGGCCTCCGGGGAGCAGTTCTTC
TRBD2	TRBV7-9	-	TRBJ2-5	CASSLRTGRGETQYF	TGTGCCAGCAGCTTGCGGACGGGGCGGGGGGAGACCCAGTACTTC
-	TRBV20-1	-	TRBJ2-1	CSAKYNEQFF	TGCAGTGCCAAATACAATGAGCAGTTCTTC
TRBD1	TRBV30	-	TRBJ1-4	CAWSEGQGANEKLFF	TGTGCCTGGAGTGAGGGACAGGGGGCGAATGAAAAACTGTTTTTT
-	TRBV18	-	TRBJ1-1	CASSPGLLNTEAFF	TGTGCCAGCTCCCCTGGACTTTTAAACACTGAAGCTTTCTTT
-	TRBV29-1	-	TRBJ2-7	CSVVKDGAYEQYF	TGCAGCGTTGTGAAGGACGGGGCCTACGAGCAGTACTTC
-	TRBV18	-	TRBJ1-1	CASSPGRLNTEAFF	TGTGCCAGCTCACCGGGCAGGTTGAACACTGAAGCTTTCTTT
-	TRBV29-1	-	TRBJ2-3	CSVDRSTDTQYF	TGCAGCGTTGACAGGAGCACAGATACGCAGTATTTT
-	TRBV30	-	TRBJ1-5	CAWSVRGNQPQHF	TGTGCCTGGAGTGTACGGGGGAACCAGCCCCAGCATTTT
-	TRBV4-1	-	TRBJ2-1	CASSQQGLLVDEQFF	TGCGCCAGCAGCCAACAGGGACTTCTCGTCGATGAGCAGTTCTTC
TRBD2	TRBV30	-	TRBJ2-2	CAWRKGTSNTGELFF	TGTGCCTGGAGGAAGGGGACTAGTAACACCGGGGAGCTGTTTTTT
-	TRBV4-1	-	TRBJ2-3	CASSQNLGRTDTQYF	TGCGCCAGCAGTCAAAACCTAGGGCGTACAGATACGCAGTATTTT
-	TRBV27	-	TRBJ1-2	CASSLFGIGYTF	TGTGCCAGCAGTTTATTCGGGATTGGCTACACCTTC
-	TRBV5-1	-	TRBJ2-5	CASSFGGRPPGETQYF	TGCGCCAGCAGCTTTGGCGGAAGACCTCCTGGAGAGACCCAGTACTTC
-	TRBV11-3	-	TRBJ2-7	CASSLGRGGLTSYEQYF	TGTGCCAGCAGCTTAGGAAGGGGAGGTCTTACCTCCTACGAGCAGTACTTC
-	TRBV30	few	TRBJ1-5	CAWSALNQPQHF	TGTGCCTGGAGTGCATTAAATCAGCCCCAGCATTTT
-	TRBV18	-	TRBJ2-3	CASSPPIDTQYF	TGTGCCAGCTCACCACCGATAGATACGCAGTATTTT
-	TRBV2	-	TRBJ1-1	CASSLRTEGTEAFF	TGTGCCAGCAGTCTCCGGACGGAGGGCACTGAAGCTTTCTTT